The T cell receptor beta chain described here comes from a study of T-cell memory formation after mild COVID-19. The study's findings and limits: For contracting clones, CD4+ ones sat mainly in CM and EM, CD8+ in EMRA. Second-wave clones reaching peak frequency on day 37 lacked confirmed SARS-CoV-2 specificity.

V lost 6 bases and J lost 7, with 21 bases in between. This CDR3 contains 16 residues. Details on this clonotype: Its antigen remains unidentified.

TCRdb reanalysed the 5' RACE reads using MiXCR and keeps one entry per CDR3 protein. This sample carries 170,000 or so distinct CDR3 sequences, around a fifth of them seen once, and the ten largest clones take 23%. The TCR originated in an adult woman who had mild COVID-19 (a few samples of this study predate the infection). Cell type and time point are not known. The gene calls are TRBV12-3 or TRBV12-4 and TRBJ1-4; tentatively, D is TRBD1 (5 bases). The sequenced sample was PBMCs or a T cell subset sorted from them (not recorded which). The CDR3 is CASSQLTGTVVEKLFF. The CDR3 region has the DNA TGTGCCAGCAGCCAGTTAACCGGGACGGTGGTTGAAAAACTGTTTTTT.